Listed here are 10 T cell receptor beta chains from one sample, sequenced in a study of CD8 T cells in ankylosing spondylitis. Findings and caveats of the study: Several highly homologous variants formed a TCR beta motif that appeared characteristic of ankylosing spondylitis blood.

These receptors have no known antigen. TCRdb processed the 5' RACE reads anew with MiXCR; each CDR3 protein has one entry. The sample lists 750,000 to 850,000 distinct CDR3 sequences; approximately 10% were seen once. The sequenced material came from blood, either unsorted or a sorted T cell fraction (not recorded which). The receptors here all came from a male donor with ankylosing spondylitis.

CDR3 sequence (DNA): TGTGCCAGCAGCCCTTTTCGGCTAGCGGGAGACGAGCAGTACTTC. The encoded protein is CASSPFRLAGDEQYF. The chain joins TRBV7-8 to TRBJ2-7, with 10 bases identical to TRBD2. The CDR3 sequence is 15 residues long. Germline CDR1 reads SGHVS; CDR2 reads FQNEAQ. The trim removed 5 bases at V and 5 bases at J, leaving 9 bases unmatched.

V is TRBV27 and J is TRBJ2-1; D unclear. Germline loops: CDR1 MNHEY, CDR2 SMNVEV (reference sequence). Trimming removed 1 base from V and 6 bases from J, with 25 bases in between. CDR3 length: 19 residues. Here the CDR3 reads CASSLLAHGWREARNEQFF. CDR3 DNA sequence: TGTGCCAGCAGTTTATTGGCCCACGGATGGCGCGAGGCGCGCAATGAGCAGTTCTTC.

This clonotype was detected a few times. The chain recombines TRBV18 with TRBJ2-7; 7 bases are shared with TRBD2. The CDR3 is 15 amino acids. The V gene's germline CDR1 is KGHSH and CDR2 LQKENI. Unmatched junction bases numbered 6, after V lost 2 bases and J lost 2 bases. The CDR3: CASSPSVGGTYEQYF. CDR3 DNA sequence: TGTGCCAGCTCACCAAGTGTCGGGGGGACCTACGAGCAGTACTTC. Based on the CDR3 plus reference TRBV18 and TRBJ2-7, the full variable domain is NAGVMQNPRHLVRRRGQEARLRCSPMKGHSHVYWYRQLPEEGLKFMVYLQKENIIDESGMPKERFSAEFPKEGPSILRIQQVVRGDSAAYFCASSPSVGGTYEQYFGPGTRLTVT.

This clonotype was observed a few times. The rearrangement uses TRBV4-3 and TRBJ2-1; D possibly uses TRBD1 or TRBD2 (5 bases each). The V end lost 0 bases, the J end lost 12 bases, and 12 bases lay between the germline ends. Germline values: CDR1 LGHNA, CDR2 YSLEER. The CDR3 runs 13 residues. DNA for the CDR3: TGCGCCAGCAGCCAAGATAGTAGGGGACGGCAGTTCTTC. This translates into CASSQDSRGRQFF.

This clonotype has more than one count but fewer than ten. The DNA for the CDR3 is TGTGCCAGCCACGCCCCTGGCAGGGACCACACTGAAGCTTTCTTT. Translation: CASHAPGRDHTEAFF. The chain carries TRBV6-2 or TRBV6-3 and TRBJ1-1, with D tentatively TRBD1 (5 bases). V lost 8 bases and J lost 3, with 19 bases in between. There are 15 residues in the CDR3. Germline loops: CDR1 MNHEY, CDR2 SVGEGT.

This clonotype occurred a few times. This chain links TRBV20-1 with TRBJ1-1; 7 positions match TRBD1. The CDR3 extends over 16 amino acids. Losses at the gene ends were 0 bases for V and 2 bases for J; bases not matched to a gene: 9. Germline V CDR1 and CDR2: DFQATT, SNEGSKA (reference sequence). The CDR3 region is CSARDAGTALNTEAFF. Written as DNA, the CDR3 is TGCAGTGCTAGAGACGCCGGGACAGCACTTAACACTGAAGCTTTCTTT.

This clonotype was seen only a few times. The rearrangement joins TRBV11-2 to TRBJ2-5, with 7 bases aligning to TRBD2. V dropped 5 bases and J dropped 4; count of bases not matched to a gene: 16. The length of the CDR3 is 17 residues. Germline assignment: CDR1 SGHAT and CDR2 FQNNGV. The CDR3 DNA is TGTGCCAGCAGCAAGGCAGCAGCGGGGCAGCGAAGAGAGACCCAGTACTTC. This translates into CASSKAAAGQRRETQYF.

J is TRBJ2-7 and V is TRBV27; D unresolved. The CDR3 contains 14 residues. The V end was cut by 6 bases, the J end by 3 bases, with 15 bases between. Germline-derived CDR1 and CDR2 are MNHEY and SMNVEV (reference sequence). CDR3 amino acids: CASRRTPKIYEQYF. DNA of the CDR3: TGTGCCAGCAGAAGAACTCCTAAAATCTACGAGCAGTACTTC.

Only a few counts were recorded for this clonotype. The genes are TRBV6-5 and TRBJ1-5; 7 bases fit TRBD1. The V and J ends lost 2 bases and 5 bases, in that order; junction bases with no gene match: 3. The CDR3 extends over 14 amino acids. From germline, CDR1 is MNHEY and CDR2 SVGAGI. This CDR3 is CASSYDRVHQPQHF. The DNA for the CDR3 is TGTGCCAGCAGTTACGACAGGGTCCATCAGCCCCAGCATTTT.

The chain joins TRBV28 to TRBJ2-4; no reliable D call. V lost 6 bases to trimming and J lost 8 bases, with 14 bases between them. The CDR3 runs 13 residues. CDR1 is MDHEN, CDR2 SYDVKM, per germline. CDR3 in amino acids: CASSSGQQHIQYF. CDR3 nucleotide sequence: TGTGCCAGCAGCAGTGGCCAACAGCACATTCAGTACTTC.